This T cell receptor (beta chain) was sequenced for a study of blood T cell repertoires in COVID-19. The germline V gene encodes CDR1 MGHDK and CDR2 SYGVNS. The CDR3 contains 15 residues. V lost 1 base and J 4 bases, leaving 10 bases between the germline ends. Only in-frame clones appear in the TCRdb table, and some are missing; sequencing was by immunoSEQ multiplex PCR. The data contain 200,000 to 250,000 clones, about nine tenths of them singletons. The origin of this receptor is a man in his fifties or sixties who had recovered from COVID-19. The chain links TRBV25-1 to TRBJ1-4; no clear D. Sequenced input: peripheral blood. CDR3 coding DNA: TGTGCCAGCAGTGAATGGGGAGGCTTTAATGAAAAACTGTTTTTT. Translated: CASSEWGGFNEKLFF.